This is a list of T cell receptor beta chains from one sample in a study of T cells after posttransplantation cyclophosphamide. Here immunoSEQ multiplex PCR was the method, and the copy in TCRdb shows in-frame clones only, minus some. The table lists a few thousand clones, with no singletons. The sequenced sample was PBMCs, obtained 32 days after allogeneic stem cell transplant with posttransplant cyclophosphamide. Receptor source: a female patient between 50 and 59 years old who received an allogeneic stem cell transplant from a related donor, was CMV-positive, and had no GVHD. Some T cells could come from the graft donor. CDR3s include the opening cysteine and the closing phenylalanine or tryptophan. D genes are given only for firm matches. For some rows the clone size is stated as once, few or many, or as a class when expanded; others skip it.

clone_size | j_call | v_call | cdr3_length | d_call | cdr3_nt | cdr3_aa
medium-sized | TRBJ2-7 | TRBV2 | 13 | TRBD2 | TGTGCCAGCAGGGATAGCGGGACCTACGAGCAGTACTTC | CASRDSGTYEQYF
many | TRBJ2-7 | TRBV6-1 | 17 | TRBD2 | TGTGCCAGCAGTGAAGCGACGGGACTAGCGGGAGGAGGCGAGCAGTACTTC | CASSEATGLAGGGEQYF
many | TRBJ1-5 | TRBV5-1 | 14 | - | TGCGCCAGCAGCTTAACACCTTGGGGGGAGCCCCAGCATTTT | CASSLTPWGEPQHF
large | TRBJ2-1 | TRBV4-3 | 15 | TRBD2 | TGCGCCAGCAGCCAGGGACTAGTCTCCTACAATGAGCAGTTCTTC | CASSQGLVSYNEQFF
many | TRBJ2-1 | TRBV7-6 | 13 | - | TGTGCCAGCAGCTTAGCGCGGTTTAATGAGCAGTTCTTC | CASSLARFNEQFF
many | TRBJ1-2 | TRBV29-1 | 9 | - | TGCAGCGGGGGGGAAGGCTACACCTTC | CSGGEGYTF
many | TRBJ2-4 | TRBV12-3/TRBV12-4 | 17 | TRBD2 | TGTGCCAGCACCTCTGGGACTAGCGGGAGAGTGGGAAACATTCAGTACTTC | CASTSGTSGRVGNIQYF
many | TRBJ2-5 | TRBV5-1 | 14 | - | TGCGCCAGCCATACTTCCACAGGGAGCGAGACCCAGTACTTC | CASHTSTGSETQYF
many | TRBJ2-5 | TRBV28 | 15 | TRBD1 | TGTGCCAGCAGTCAAGGGGGACAGGGTGGGGAGACCCAGTACTTC | CASSQGGQGGETQYF
medium-sized | TRBJ2-7 | TRBV5-4 | 16 | TRBD2 | TGTGCCAGCAGCTTGTACCTAGCGGGGGCCTCCTACGAGCAGTACTTC | CASSLYLAGASYEQYF
many | TRBJ1-1 | TRBV11-3 | 13 | - | TGTGCCAGCAGCCGTTCCCCGAACACTGAAGCTTTCTTT | CASSRSPNTEAFF
- | TRBJ2-7 | TRBV7-9 | 17 | - | TGTGCCAGCAGCTCTGACCCTGGACAGCAGTATAACAACGAGCAGTACTTC | CASSSDPGQQYNNEQYF
medium-sized | TRBJ2-3 | TRBV5-4 | 16 | - | TGTGCCAGCAGCCCCGATGGGCCTAGCGATACAGATACGCAGTATTTT | CASSPDGPSDTDTQYF
many | TRBJ1-1 | TRBV12-3/TRBV12-4 | 15 | - | TGTGCCAGCAGATCATTGACAGGCGCTAGCACTGAAGCTTTCTTT | CASRSLTGASTEAFF
medium-sized | TRBJ1-4 | TRBV11-2 | 14 | TRBD1 | TGTGCCAGCAGCCCACAGGGGGGAGAGGAAAAACTGTTTTTT | CASSPQGGEEKLFF
many | TRBJ2-7 | TRBV6-5 | 14 | - | TGTGCCAGCAGTTACTTCGCGGGATTAGGGGAGCAGTACTTC | CASSYFAGLGEQYF
many | TRBJ1-1 | TRBV6-5 | 15 | - | TGTGCCAGCAGTCCCTTCCCAACAGGACACACTGAAGCTTTCTTT | CASSPFPTGHTEAFF
medium-sized | TRBJ1-5 | TRBV6-1 | 15 | TRBD1 | TGTGCCAGCAGTACACGGACAGGCTTAGAGCAGCCCCAGCATTTT | CASSTRTGLEQPQHF
many | TRBJ2-7 | TRBV4-3 | 17 | - | TGCGCCAGCAGCCCCTCATACAGGGCTCGAAGAGTCTACGAGCAGTACTTC | CASSPSYRARRVYEQYF
many | TRBJ1-1 | TRBV9 | 12 | - | TGTGCCAGCAGCGTAGGGCACACTGAAGCTTTCTTT | CASSVGHTEAFF
medium-sized | TRBJ1-2 | TRBV11-2 | 14 | - | TGTGCCAGCAGCTTAGAAGAGAGCCTCTATGGCTACACCTTC | CASSLEESLYGYTF
many | TRBJ2-1 | TRBV6-2/TRBV6-3 | 11 | - | TGTGCCAGCAGGTTTAGCAATGAGCAGTTCTTC | CASRFSNEQFF
many | TRBJ2-3 | TRBV7-9 | 11 | - | TGTGCCAGCTTATTCCGGGATACGCAGTATTTT | CASLFRDTQYF
medium-sized | TRBJ1-3 | TRBV28 | 16 | - | TGTGCCAGCAGTTTACCCACCCGGGTCTTTGGAAACACCATATATTTT | CASSLPTRVFGNTIYF
medium-sized | TRBJ1-4 | TRBV6-5 | 13 | - | TGTGCCAGCAGTTACAAGGCATATGAAAAACTGTTTTTT | CASSYKAYEKLFF
many | TRBJ2-7 | TRBV29-1 | 20 | - | TGCAGCGTTGTATTCGACTCTAGACCCCGGGATATCCAGGGTAACTACGAGCAGTACTTC | CSVVFDSRPRDIQGNYEQYF
medium-sized | TRBJ2-3 | TRBV24-1 | 17 | TRBD2 | TGTGCCACCAGTGACGGGACTAGCGGGAGCGTCACAGATACGCAGTATTTT | CATSDGTSGSVTDTQYF
medium-sized | TRBJ1-2 | TRBV10-3 | 12 | - | TGTGCCATCAGGGAAGGGGACTATGGCTACACCTTC | CAIREGDYGYTF
medium-sized | TRBJ2-3 | TRBV5-4 | 15 | - | TGTGCCAGCAGCCCCTCTGTCAGCGGTGGGGATACGCAGTATTTT | CASSPSVSGGDTQYF
medium-sized | TRBJ1-2 | TRBV11-2 | 12 | - | TGTGCCAGCAGCGCGACAGGCTATGGCTACACCTTC | CASSATGYGYTF
many | TRBJ2-7 | TRBV28 | 14 | TRBD1 | TGTGCCAGCAGACCTACAGGGGGCGACTACGAGCAGTACTTC | CASRPTGGDYEQYF
few | TRBJ2-7 | TRBV7-8 | 14 | TRBD1 | TGTGCCAGCAGACGGACAGGGGATTCCTACGAGCAGTACTTC | CASRRTGDSYEQYF
many | TRBJ2-7 | TRBV4-3 | 14 | TRBD1 | TGCGCCAGCAGCCCGGGACAGCTTTTTGGGGAGCAGTACTTC | CASSPGQLFGEQYF
medium-sized | TRBJ1-1 | TRBV30 | 15 | - | TGTGCCTGGAGTGTAGGGGGATTGATGAACACTGAAGCTTTCTTT | CAWSVGGLMNTEAFF
many | TRBJ2-2 | TRBV9 | 19 | TRBD2 | TGTGCCAGCAGCGTAGCTACGTGGGGGGGTCCCGAGAACACCGGGGAGCTGTTTTTT | CASSVATWGGPENTGELFF
medium-sized | TRBJ2-1 | TRBV5-6 | 15 | TRBD2 | TGTGCCAGCTCTAGGGCTAGCGGCACCTACAATGAGCAGTTCTTC | CASSRASGTYNEQFF
medium-sized | TRBJ2-7 | TRBV2 | 12 | - | TGTGCCAGCGGGCAGGACACCTACGAGCAGTACTTC | CASGQDTYEQYF
many | TRBJ1-2 | TRBV6-6 | 15 | TRBD1 | TGTGCCAGCAGCCGCGGGGACAGGAGACCCTATGGCTACACCTTC | CASSRGDRRPYGYTF
many | TRBJ2-1 | TRBV12-3/TRBV12-4 | 14 | TRBD2 | TGTGCCAGCAACCCTAGCGGGAACTACAATGAGCAGTTCTTC | CASNPSGNYNEQFF
many | TRBJ2-7 | TRBV5-1 | 15 | TRBD2 | TGCGCCAGCAGCGGGCTGGGTAGCGGGGAGTACGAGCAGTACTTC | CASSGLGSGEYEQYF
many | TRBJ2-7 | TRBV9 | 15 | TRBD2 | TGTGCCAGCAGCCCCATTAGCGGGTCCTCCTACGAGCAGTACTTC | CASSPISGSSYEQYF
many | TRBJ2-1 | TRBV5-1 | 17 | - | TGCGCCAGCAGTTCTAACCGGGACTCCGGCTACTCCAATGAGCAGTTCTTC | CASSSNRDSGYSNEQFF
many | TRBJ2-5 | TRBV6-2/TRBV6-3 | 12 | - | TGTGCCAGCAGAACAGGGTTGGAGACCCAGTACTTC | CASRTGLETQYF
many | TRBJ1-1 | TRBV5-6 | 14 | - | TGTGCCAGCAGCTTGGGCGACATGAACACTGAAGCTTTCTTT | CASSLGDMNTEAFF
many | TRBJ2-4 | TRBV19 | 14 | - | TGTGCCAGTAGTATCGGCAGGGTGGGGAACATTCAGTACTTC | CASSIGRVGNIQYF
medium-sized | TRBJ2-1 | TRBV6-5 | 12 | - | TGTGCCAGCAGTTACCCGACGGGTGAGCAGTTCTTC | CASSYPTGEQFF
many | TRBJ2-3 | TRBV5-1 | 14 | - | TGCGCCAGCAGCGCCCTTCTGAGGACAGATACGCAGTATTTT | CASSALLRTDTQYF
many | TRBJ1-1 | TRBV5-1 | 17 | TRBD1 | TGCGCCAGCAGCCGCCTCCCGGGACAGGGGGCGGGGACTGAAGCTTTCTTT | CASSRLPGQGAGTEAFF
medium-sized | TRBJ2-3 | TRBV10-3 | 15 | - | TGTGCCATCAGCCGAAGCATAGAAGGCACAGATACGCAGTATTTT | CAISRSIEGTDTQYF
many | TRBJ2-2 | TRBV19 | 12 | - | TGTGCCAGTCCTGGACACGCCGGGGAGCTGTTTTTT | CASPGHAGELFF
many | TRBJ2-7 | TRBV6-5 | 15 | TRBD1 | TGTGCCAGCAGTTCTAACAGGGGGATCAACTACGAGCAGTACTTC | CASSSNRGINYEQYF
many | TRBJ2-3 | TRBV6-5 | 15 | TRBD2 | TGTGCCAGCAGACTACTAGCGGGAGGCACAGATACGCAGTATTTT | CASRLLAGGTDTQYF
many | TRBJ1-4 | TRBV5-1 | 15 | TRBD1 | TGCGCCAGCAGCTTGGCCGGGACAGGGGGGGAAAAACTGTTTTTT | CASSLAGTGGEKLFF
medium-sized | TRBJ1-1 | TRBV18 | 15 | - | TGTGCCAGCTCACCACCGGTCAGGGAGTACACTGAAGCTTTCTTT | CASSPPVREYTEAFF
many | TRBJ1-1 | TRBV27 | 11 | - | TGTGCCAGCAGTACTGGGACAGAAGCTTTCTTT | CASSTGTEAFF
medium-sized | TRBJ2-5 | TRBV10-3 | 13 | - | TGTGCCATCAGAGGGGACTCCGCGGGGACCCAGTACTTC | CAIRGDSAGTQYF
many | TRBJ1-4 | TRBV30 | 12 | - | TGTGCCTGGAGTGACCCGAACGGAAAACTGTTTTTT | CAWSDPNGKLFF
medium-sized | TRBJ2-1 | TRBV2 | 14 | TRBD2 | TGTGCCAGCAGTGACGTGGGACTAGCGGGGGCGCAGTTCTTC | CASSDVGLAGAQFF
many | TRBJ2-5 | TRBV18 | 16 | - | TGTGCCAGCTCACCACAACAGGGAAGGAATACGGGGACCCAGTACTTC | CASSPQQGRNTGTQYF